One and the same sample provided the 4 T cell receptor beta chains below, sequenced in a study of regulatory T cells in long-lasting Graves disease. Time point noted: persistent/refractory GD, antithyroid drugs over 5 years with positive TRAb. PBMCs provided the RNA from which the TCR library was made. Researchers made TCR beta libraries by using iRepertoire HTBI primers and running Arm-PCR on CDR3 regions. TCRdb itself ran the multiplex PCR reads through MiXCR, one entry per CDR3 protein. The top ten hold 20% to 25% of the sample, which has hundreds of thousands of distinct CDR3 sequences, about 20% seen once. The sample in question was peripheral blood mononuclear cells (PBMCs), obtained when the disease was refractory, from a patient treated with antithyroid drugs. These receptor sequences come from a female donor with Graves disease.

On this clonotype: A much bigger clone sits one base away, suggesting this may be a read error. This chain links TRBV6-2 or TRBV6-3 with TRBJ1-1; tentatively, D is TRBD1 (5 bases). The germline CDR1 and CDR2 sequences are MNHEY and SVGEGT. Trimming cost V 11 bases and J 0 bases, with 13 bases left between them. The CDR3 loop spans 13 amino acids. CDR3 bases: TGTGCCGGCACCGACAGAGTGAACACTGAAGCTTTCTTT. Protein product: CAGTDRVNTEAFF.

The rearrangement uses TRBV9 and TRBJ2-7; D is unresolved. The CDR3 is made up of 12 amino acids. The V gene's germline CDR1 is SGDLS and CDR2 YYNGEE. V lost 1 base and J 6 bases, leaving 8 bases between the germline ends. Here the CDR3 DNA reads TGTGCCAGCAGCGTATCCCCGGGCGAGCAGTACTTC. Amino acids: CASSVSPGEQYF. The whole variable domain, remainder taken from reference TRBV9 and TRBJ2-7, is DSGVTQTPKHLITATGQRVTLRCSPRSGDLSVYWYQQSLDQGLQFLIQYYNGEERAKGNILERFSAQQFPDLHSELNLSSLELGDSALYFCASSVSPGEQYFGPGTRLTVT.

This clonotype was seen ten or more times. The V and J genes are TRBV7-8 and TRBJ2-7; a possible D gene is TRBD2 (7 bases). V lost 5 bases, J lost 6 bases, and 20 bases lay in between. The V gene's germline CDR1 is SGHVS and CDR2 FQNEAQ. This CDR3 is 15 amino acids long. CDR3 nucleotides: TGTGCCAGCAGCGCTAAGCGGGACATAAGTCTCGAGCAGTACTTC. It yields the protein CASSAKRDISLEQYF.

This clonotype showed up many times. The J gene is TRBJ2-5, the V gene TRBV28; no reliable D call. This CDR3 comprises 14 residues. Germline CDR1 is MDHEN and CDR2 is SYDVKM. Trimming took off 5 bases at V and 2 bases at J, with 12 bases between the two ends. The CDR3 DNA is TGTGCCAGCAGTCCCTCGCCAGAGCAAGAGACCCAGTACTTC. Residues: CASSPSPEQETQYF.